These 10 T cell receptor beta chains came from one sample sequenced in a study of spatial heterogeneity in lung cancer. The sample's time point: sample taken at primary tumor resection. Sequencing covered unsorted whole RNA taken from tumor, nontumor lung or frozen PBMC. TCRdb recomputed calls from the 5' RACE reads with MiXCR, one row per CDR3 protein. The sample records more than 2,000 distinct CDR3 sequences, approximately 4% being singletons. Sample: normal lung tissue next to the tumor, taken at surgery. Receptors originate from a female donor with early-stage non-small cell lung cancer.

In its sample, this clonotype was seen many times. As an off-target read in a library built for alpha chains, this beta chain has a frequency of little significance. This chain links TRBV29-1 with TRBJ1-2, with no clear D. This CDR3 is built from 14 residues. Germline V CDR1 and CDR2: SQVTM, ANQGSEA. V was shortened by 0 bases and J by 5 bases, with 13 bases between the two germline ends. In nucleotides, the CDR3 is TGCAGCGTTGAAGAGGGTGGACGGGTTTATGGCTACACCTTC. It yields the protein CSVEEGGRVYGYTF.

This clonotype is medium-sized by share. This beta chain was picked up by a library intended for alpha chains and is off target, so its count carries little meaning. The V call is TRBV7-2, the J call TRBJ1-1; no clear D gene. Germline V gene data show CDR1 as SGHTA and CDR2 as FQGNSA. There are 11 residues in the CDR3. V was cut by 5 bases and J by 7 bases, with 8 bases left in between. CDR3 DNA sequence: TGTGCCAGCAGCGCCCAGGTTGAAGCTTTCTTT. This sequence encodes CASSAQVEAFF.

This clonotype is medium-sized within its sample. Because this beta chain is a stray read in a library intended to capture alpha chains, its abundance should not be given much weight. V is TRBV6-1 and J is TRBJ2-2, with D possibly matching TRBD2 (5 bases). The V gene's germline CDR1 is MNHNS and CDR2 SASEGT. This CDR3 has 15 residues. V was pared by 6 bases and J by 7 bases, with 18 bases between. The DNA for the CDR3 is TGTGCCAGCAGCGCACGGAGGATGGGAAACGGGGAGCTGTTTTTT. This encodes CASSARRMGNGELFF.

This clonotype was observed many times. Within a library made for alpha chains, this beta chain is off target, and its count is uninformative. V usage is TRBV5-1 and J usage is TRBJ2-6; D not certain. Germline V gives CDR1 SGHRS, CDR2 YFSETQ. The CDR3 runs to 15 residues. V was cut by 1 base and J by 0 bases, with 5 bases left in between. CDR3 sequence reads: CASSLTVSGANVLTF. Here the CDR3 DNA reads TGCGCCAGCAGCTTGACAGTCTCTGGGGCCAACGTCCTGACTTTC.

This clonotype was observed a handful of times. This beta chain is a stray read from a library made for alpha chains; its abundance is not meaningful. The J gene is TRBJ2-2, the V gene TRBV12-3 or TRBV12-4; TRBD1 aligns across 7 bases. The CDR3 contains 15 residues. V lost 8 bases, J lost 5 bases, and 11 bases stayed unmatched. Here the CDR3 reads CASCRAGGRTGELFF. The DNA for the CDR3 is TGTGCCAGCTGTCGGGCAGGGGGAAGGACCGGGGAGCTGTTTTTT.

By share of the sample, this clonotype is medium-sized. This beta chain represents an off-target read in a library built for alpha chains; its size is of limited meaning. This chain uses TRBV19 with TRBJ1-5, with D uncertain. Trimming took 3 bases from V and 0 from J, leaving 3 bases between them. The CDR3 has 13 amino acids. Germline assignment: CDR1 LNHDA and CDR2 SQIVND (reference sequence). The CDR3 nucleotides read TGTGCCAGTAGTATCACTAGCAATCAGCCCCAGCATTTT. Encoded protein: CASSITSNQPQHF.

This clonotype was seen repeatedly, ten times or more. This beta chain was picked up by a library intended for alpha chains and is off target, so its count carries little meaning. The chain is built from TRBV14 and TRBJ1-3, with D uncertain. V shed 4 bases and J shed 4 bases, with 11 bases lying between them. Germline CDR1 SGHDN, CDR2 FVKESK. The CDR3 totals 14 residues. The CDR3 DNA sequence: TGTGCCAGCAGCCCGCTCGGTCCGGGAAACACCATATATTTT. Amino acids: CASSPLGPGNTIYF.

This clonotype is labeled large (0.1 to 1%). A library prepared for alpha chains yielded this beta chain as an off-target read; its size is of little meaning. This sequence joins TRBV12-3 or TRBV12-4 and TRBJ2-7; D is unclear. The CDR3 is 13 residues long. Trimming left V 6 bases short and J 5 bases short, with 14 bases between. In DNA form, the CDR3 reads TGTGCCAGCAGCCTTATCCTAGAGGACGAGCAGTACTTC. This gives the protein CASSLILEDEQYF.

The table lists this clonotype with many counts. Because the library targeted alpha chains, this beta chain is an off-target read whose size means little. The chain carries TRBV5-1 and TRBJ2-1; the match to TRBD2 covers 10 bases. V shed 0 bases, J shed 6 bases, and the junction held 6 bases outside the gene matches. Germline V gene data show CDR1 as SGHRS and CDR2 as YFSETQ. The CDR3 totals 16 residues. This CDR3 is CASSLELAGGGNEQFF. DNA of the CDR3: TGCGCCAGCAGCTTGGAATTAGCGGGGGGCGGCAATGAGCAGTTCTTC.

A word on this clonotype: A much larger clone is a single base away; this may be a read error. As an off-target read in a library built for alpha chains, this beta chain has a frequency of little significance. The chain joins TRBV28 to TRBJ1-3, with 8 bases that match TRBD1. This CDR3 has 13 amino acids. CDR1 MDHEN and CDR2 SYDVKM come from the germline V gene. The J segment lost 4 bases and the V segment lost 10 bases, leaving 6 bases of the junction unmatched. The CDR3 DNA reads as TGTGCCAACCATACAGGGGGAGGAAACACCATATATTTT. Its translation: CANHTGGGNTIYF.